This TCR beta chain was captured by sequencing in a study of blood T cell repertoires in COVID-19. At the level of the study: There were acute and convalescent COVID-19 samples, and they came from the United States, Italy and Spain.

Germline V lookup: CDR1 LGHNA, CDR2 YNFKEQ. Trimming removed 1 base from V and 0 bases from J, with 13 bases in between. The length of the CDR3 is 16 residues. As handled by the study authors: Amplifying reference gene primers gave estimates of nucleated cell counts. Sequenced by immunoSEQ multiplex PCR; TCRdb stores in-frame clones only, minus some. V and J calls and clone size come straight from that table; D and trimming were deduced from the DNA. The sample contains 200,000 to 300,000 clones, roughly 80% of which appear only once. Input material: peripheral blood. This sequence joins TRBV4-2 and TRBJ2-7; D is possibly TRBD1 (6 bases). The TCR originated in an older woman with active or convalescent COVID-19. The CDR3 DNA sequence: TGTGCCAGCAGCCAAGCGACAGGCCGGGGCTCCTACGAGCAGTACTTC. It encodes CASSQATGRGSYEQYF.